This T cell receptor (beta chain) came from a study of control samples from healthy donors and cancer patients. Trimming cost V 6 bases and J 4 bases; bases outside gene matches: 9. The CDR3 sequence is 15 residues long. Per germline, CDR1 KGHSH and CDR2 LQKENI. Clones were read by immunoSEQ multiplex PCR, and TCRdb kept only the in-frame ones, dropping some. The sample records roughly 130,000 clones, around nine tenths being singletons. V is TRBV18 and J is TRBJ2-1; 7 nucleotides line up with TRBD1. The sequenced sample consisted of blood. This sequence was found in a woman aged 30 to 39 in good health. The CDR3 protein is CASSPQGVSYNEQFF. The CDR3 DNA sequence: TGTGCCAGCTCGCCCCAGGGGGTTTCATACAATGAGCAGTTCTTC. Complete variable domain (other parts from reference TRBV18 and TRBJ2-1): NAGVMQNPRHLVRRRGQEARLRCSPMKGHSHVYWYRQLPEEGLKFMVYLQKENIIDESGMPKERFSAEFPKEGPSILRIQQVVRGDSAAYFCASSPQGVSYNEQFFGPGTRLTVL.